The next 3 T cell receptor beta chains were all read from a single sample in a study of control samples from healthy donors and cancer patients. Some clones are missing from TCRdb's copy, which holds only in-frame ones; the method was immunoSEQ multiplex PCR. Among 85,000 to 120,000 clones listed, about 91% were seen once. The sequenced sample was blood. The receptors come from a woman aged 18-29 years in good health.

The rearrangement joins TRBV24-1 to TRBJ1-1, with D possibly being TRBD1 (5 bases). The CDR3 extends over 12 amino acids. V was cut by 8 bases and J by 8 bases, with 14 bases left in between. Germline lookup yields CDR1 KGHDR and CDR2 SFDVKD. CDR3: CATKTVGWEAFF. As DNA, the CDR3 is TGTGCCACCAAGACAGTTGGGTGGGAAGCTTTCTTT.

J is TRBJ2-2 and V is TRBV6-6; TRBD1 aligns across 9 bases. With 3 bases clipped from V and 9 bases from J, the junction kept 8 bases outside the gene matches. The CDR3 has 15 amino acids. Germline values: CDR1 MNHNY, CDR2 SVGAGI (reference sequence). The chain's CDR3 is CASSYKGQGWRELFF. For the CDR3, the DNA is TGTGCCAGCAGTTATAAGGGACAGGGTTGGCGGGAGCTGTTTTTT.

The V gene is TRBV11-2, the J gene TRBJ1-6, with D uncertain. The V gene's germline CDR1 is SGHAT and CDR2 FQNNGV. This CDR3 spans 13 amino acids. The germline V and J ends were trimmed by 1 base and 7 bases, with 5 bases remaining between them. The CDR3 DNA sequence: TGTGCCAGCAGCTTAGTTACAAATTCACCCCTCCACTTT. This translates into CASSLVTNSPLHF. Looking up the rest from reference TRBV11-2 and TRBJ1-6 gives the full variable domain: EAGVAQSPRYKIIEKRQSVAFWCNPISGHATLYWYQQILGQGPKLLIQFQNNGVVDDSQLPKDRFSAERLKGVDSTLKIQPAKLEDSAVYLCASSLVTNSPLHFGNGTRLTVT.